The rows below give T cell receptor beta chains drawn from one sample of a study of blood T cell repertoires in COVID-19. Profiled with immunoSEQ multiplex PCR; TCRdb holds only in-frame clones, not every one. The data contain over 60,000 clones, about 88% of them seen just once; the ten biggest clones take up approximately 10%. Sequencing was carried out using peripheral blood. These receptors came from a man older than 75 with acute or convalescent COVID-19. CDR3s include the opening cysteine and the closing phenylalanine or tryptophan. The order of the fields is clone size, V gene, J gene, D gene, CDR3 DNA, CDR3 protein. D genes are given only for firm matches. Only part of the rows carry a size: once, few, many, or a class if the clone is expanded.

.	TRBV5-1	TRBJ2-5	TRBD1	TGCGCCAGCAGCTTCGAGGGGGCAATAGGAGAGACCCAGTACTTC	CASSFEGAIGETQYF
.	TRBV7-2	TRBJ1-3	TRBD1	TGTGCCAGCAGCTTAGCGACAGGGGCTGGAAACACCATATATTTT	CASSLATGAGNTIYF
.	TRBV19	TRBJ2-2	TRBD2	TGTGCCAGTAGTCTGGGACTAAGGCTGAACACCGGGGAGCTGTTTTTT	CASSLGLRLNTGELFF
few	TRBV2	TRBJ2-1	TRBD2	TGTGCCAGCAGTGTAGGGGAGGGCCTAGTCGATGAGCAGTTCTTC	CASSVGEGLVDEQFF
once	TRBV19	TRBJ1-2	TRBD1	TGTGCCAGTAGCACGTGGGGACAGGGGGGAGACTATGGCTACACCTTC	CASSTWGQGGDYGYTF
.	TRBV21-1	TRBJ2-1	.	TGTGCCAGCAGCAAAGCTAAGCGGGAGCCCCTTGATGAGCAGTTCTTC	CASSKAKREPLDEQFF
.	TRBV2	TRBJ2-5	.	TGTGCCAGCGGACCGACAGGGACTTCTAGGGAGACCCAGTACTTC	CASGPTGTSRETQYF
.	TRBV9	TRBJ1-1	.	TGTGCCAGCAGCGGGTACAGCAGCACTGAAGCTTTCTTT	CASSGYSSTEAFF
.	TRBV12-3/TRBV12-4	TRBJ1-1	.	TGTGCCAGCATTCCAGGGCTTGAAGCTTTCTTT	CASIPGLEAFF
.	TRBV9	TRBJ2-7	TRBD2	TGTGCCAGCAGCCCCCCTGGCGGGGGGTGGCACGAGCAGTACTTC	CASSPPGGGWHEQYF
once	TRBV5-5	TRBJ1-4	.	TGTGCCAGCAGCCCGAACAGTCAGGAAAAACTGTTTTTT	CASSPNSQEKLFF
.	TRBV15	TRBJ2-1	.	TGTGCCACCGGGGCAGGGAACAATGAGCAGTTCTTC	CATGAGNNEQFF
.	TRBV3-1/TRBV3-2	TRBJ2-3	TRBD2	TGTGCCAGCAGCTCAACGGGGGGAAGCACAGATACGCAGTATTTT	CASSSTGGSTDTQYF
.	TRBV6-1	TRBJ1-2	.	TGTGCCAGCAGTGATGGACAGAAACGGAGTAACTATGGCTACACCTTC	CASSDGQKRSNYGYTF
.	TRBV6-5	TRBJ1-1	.	TGCGCCAGCAATCCTTCGGCCAGGGTGAACACTGAAGCTTTCTTT	CASNPSARVNTEAFF
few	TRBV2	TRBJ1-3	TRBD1	TGTGCCAGCAGCCTCGGACAGGCATCTGGAAACACCATATATTTT	CASSLGQASGNTIYF
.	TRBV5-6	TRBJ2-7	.	TGTGCCAGCAGCACGGGACTGGATGTCTACGAGCAGTACTTC	CASSTGLDVYEQYF
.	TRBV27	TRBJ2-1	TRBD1	TGTGCCAGCAGTTTATTCCGGACAGGGCTAGAATCCTACAATGAGCAGTTCTTC	CASSLFRTGLESYNEQFF
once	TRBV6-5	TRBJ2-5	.	TGTGCCAGCAGTTTAGTCTCCCTAGAGGGCGAGACCCAGTACTTC	CASSLVSLEGETQYF
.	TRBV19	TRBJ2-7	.	TGTGCCAGTTCTGACATCTACTACGAGCAGTACTTC	CASSDIYYEQYF
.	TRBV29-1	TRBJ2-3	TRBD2	TGCAGCGTTGTTCCTAGCGGGAGACCCACAGATACGCAGTATTTT	CSVVPSGRPTDTQYF
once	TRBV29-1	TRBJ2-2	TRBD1	TGCAGCTATGACAGGGGGAGGAACGGGGAGCTGTTTTTT	CSYDRGRNGELFF
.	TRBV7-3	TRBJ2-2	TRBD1	TGTGCCAGCAGCCTACTTACCGGGACAGGGAACACCGGGGAGCTGTTTTTT	CASSLLTGTGNTGELFF
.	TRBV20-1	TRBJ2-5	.	TGCAGTGCTAGGGCCCAAGAGACCCAGTACTTC	CSARAQETQYF
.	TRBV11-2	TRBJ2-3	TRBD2	TGTGCCAGCAGGAGGGGTATAGCGGGGGGTCCATTAGATACGCAGTATTTT	CASRRGIAGGPLDTQYF
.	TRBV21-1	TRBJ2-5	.	TGTGCCAGCAGCTCTTCGGGCGGACAGGTTCAAGAGACCCAGTACTTC	CASSSSGGQVQETQYF